The 15 T cell receptor beta chains below come from one sample, sequenced in a study of identical twins. TCRdb used MiXCR to reprocess the 5' RACE reads, holding one entry per CDR3 protein. This table has around 250,000 distinct CDR3 sequences, roughly 12% appearing once. The same sample was also used in a study of yellow fever vaccine responses in identical twins.

The sample comprised memory (CD45RO+) T cells sorted from blood. The receptor source for this set is a woman younger than 35 in good health.

This clonotype was seen many times. The chain recombines TRBV7-2 with TRBJ1-1; D is perhaps TRBD1 (5 bases). Germline V CDR1 and CDR2: SGHTA, FQGNSA. The CDR3 is 14 amino acids. V lost 2 bases, J lost 2 bases, and 9 bases lay in between. The CDR3 nucleotides read TGTGCCAGCAGCTTAAAACAGGCAAACACTGAAGCTTTCTTT. Its translation is CASSLKQANTEAFF.

The sample holds a few counts of this clonotype. The CDR3 DNA reads as TGTGCCAGCAGCTCCATCTGGGAAATCGGGACCAAAAACATTCAGTACTTC. This codes for CASSSIWEIGTKNIQYF. This chain connects TRBV7-8 to TRBJ2-4; TRBD2 is a possible D gene (5 bases). CDR3 size: 17 residues. Trimming stripped 4 bases from V and 2 bases from J, with 18 bases between. Germline V gives CDR1 SGHVS, CDR2 FQNEAQ.

The chain uses TRBV20-1 and TRBJ2-1, with D maybe TRBD2 (5 bases). The CDR3 runs to 16 residues. V was clipped by 0 bases and J by 0 bases, with 12 bases between them. CDR1 is DFQATT, CDR2 SNEGSKA, per germline (reference sequence). CDR3 protein: CSARDSGKSSYNEQFF. The CDR3 nucleotides are TGCAGTGCTAGAGATTCGGGGAAAAGCTCCTACAATGAGCAGTTCTTC.

The chain employs TRBV4-1 and TRBJ1-5; D unclear. The CDR3 covers 14 residues. CDR1 is MGHRA, CDR2 YSYEKL, per germline. V was trimmed by 1 base and J by 0 bases, leaving 4 bases between them. CDR3 amino acids: CASSQAYSNQPQHF. In nucleotides, the CDR3 is TGCGCCAGCAGCCAAGCTTATAGCAATCAGCCCCAGCATTTT.

As concerns this clonotype: One end of the junction is discordant with germline, which a read error may explain. V usage is TRBV6-1 and J usage is TRBJ2-7; 7 bases fit TRBD2. The germline V gene encodes CDR1 MNHNS and CDR2 SASEGT. The CDR3 is made up of 10 amino acids. The CDR3, as DNA: TGTGCCAGCAGTGAAGGGCGGGAGAACTTC. Translation gives CASSEGRENF.

The rearrangement uses TRBV29-1 and TRBJ2-7; D may be TRBD1 (5 bases). Trimming cost V 4 bases and J 4 bases, with 8 bases left between them. The CDR3 totals 11 residues. Germline CDR1 is SQVTM and CDR2 is ANQGSEA. CDR3 sequence: CSVGQSYEQYF. As DNA, the CDR3 is TGCAGCGTTGGACAGTCTTACGAGCAGTACTTC.

This clonotype was detected a few times. CDR3 amino acids: CASRSDRLSYEQYF. As DNA, the CDR3 is TGTGCCAGCAGATCGGACCGATTATCCTACGAGCAGTACTTC. The chain couples TRBV7-9 to TRBJ2-7; unclear D gene. The ends were cut back, 6 bases at V and 1 base at J, with 13 bases in the middle. CDR1 is SEHNR, CDR2 FQNEAQ, per germline (reference sequence). The CDR3 runs to 14 residues.

In this sample, this clonotype turned up a few times. This chain uses TRBV9 with TRBJ2-5; 8 nucleotides line up with TRBD1. This CDR3 has 15 residues. V lost 4 bases, J lost 2 bases, and 7 bases stayed unmatched. Per the germline V gene, CDR1 is SGDLS and CDR2 is YYNGEE. CDR3 residues: CASSPRRTGQETQYF. CDR3 coding DNA: TGTGCCAGCAGCCCCCGGCGGACAGGGCAAGAGACCCAGTACTTC.

Many counts were recorded for this clonotype. The J gene is TRBJ1-1, the V gene TRBV7-2; unclear D gene. CDR1 is SGHTA and CDR2 is FQGNSA in the germline V gene. Trimming shortened V by 2 bases and J by 0 bases, and 4 bases separated the two germline ends. The CDR3 is made up of 13 amino acids. The CDR3 nucleotides are TGTGCCAGCAGCTTAAGGCTGAACACTGAAGCTTTCTTT. Amino acids: CASSLRLNTEAFF. The variable domain in full, completed from reference TRBV7-2 and TRBJ1-1, reads GAGVSQSPSNKVTEKGKDVELRCDPISGHTALYWYRQSLGQGLEFLIYFQGNSAPDKSGLPSDRFSAERTGGSVSTLTIQRTQQEDSAVYLCASSLRLNTEAFFGQGTRLTVV.

This clonotype was picked up many times. This chain uses TRBV4-3 with TRBJ2-3; D gene ambiguous. V was shortened by 0 bases and J by 0 bases, with 10 bases between the two germline ends. Germline CDR1 is LGHNA and CDR2 is YSLEER. The CDR3 extends over 16 amino acids. CDR3 sequence reads: CASSQDGEGSTDTQYF. In DNA form, the CDR3 reads TGCGCCAGCAGCCAAGACGGTGAAGGAAGCACAGATACGCAGTATTTT.

This clonotype was seen a few times. The chain links TRBV6-6 to TRBJ2-3; D is ambiguous. V was clipped by 1 base and J by 6 bases, with 2 bases between them. The germline V gene encodes CDR1 MNHNY and CDR2 SVGAGI (reference sequence). The CDR3 has 11 amino acids. For the CDR3, the DNA is TGTGCCAGCAGTTACTGGGATACGCAGTATTTT. Translated: CASSYWDTQYF.

This clonotype showed up just a few times. The rearrangement uses TRBV4-3 and TRBJ2-4; no clear D gene. V lost 1 base and J lost 0, with 10 bases in between. In germline, CDR1 is LGHNA, CDR2 YSLEER. There are 16 residues in the CDR3. CDR3 protein: CASSQGSTVAKNIQYF. For the CDR3, the DNA is TGCGCCAGCAGCCAAGGGAGCACGGTAGCCAAAAACATTCAGTACTTC.

The V call is TRBV6-1, the J call TRBJ2-2; D might be TRBD1 (6 bases). The CDR3 sequence is 15 residues long. V lost 0 bases to trimming and J lost 3 bases, with 8 bases between them. The germline CDR1 and CDR2 sequences are MNHNS and SASEGT. CDR3 nucleotides: TGTGCCAGCAGTGAAGCGGGGGCGGACACCGGGGAGCTGTTTTTT. Its protein is CASSEAGADTGELFF.

The chain recombines TRBV10-3 with TRBJ1-5, with TRBD1 matching 9 bases. The CDR3 is 15 amino acids. Germline V gene lookup returns CDR1 ENHRY and CDR2 SYGVKD. V was pared by 4 bases and J by 5 bases, with 6 bases of the junction left unmatched. In DNA form, the CDR3 reads TGTGCCATCAGTGCCGACAGGGGGAGACATCAGCCCCAGCATTTT. Translating it yields CAISADRGRHQPQHF.

V gene TRBV4-3 combines with J gene TRBJ1-1; D might be TRBD1 (6 bases). The CDR3 has 15 amino acids. The germline V gene encodes CDR1 LGHNA and CDR2 YSLEER. Trimming removed 0 bases at V and 4 bases at J, with 12 bases between. The CDR3 coding sequence is TGCGCCAGCAGCCAAGAAATGGGGGCGAGCACTGAAGCTTTCTTT. Its translation is CASSQEMGASTEAFF.